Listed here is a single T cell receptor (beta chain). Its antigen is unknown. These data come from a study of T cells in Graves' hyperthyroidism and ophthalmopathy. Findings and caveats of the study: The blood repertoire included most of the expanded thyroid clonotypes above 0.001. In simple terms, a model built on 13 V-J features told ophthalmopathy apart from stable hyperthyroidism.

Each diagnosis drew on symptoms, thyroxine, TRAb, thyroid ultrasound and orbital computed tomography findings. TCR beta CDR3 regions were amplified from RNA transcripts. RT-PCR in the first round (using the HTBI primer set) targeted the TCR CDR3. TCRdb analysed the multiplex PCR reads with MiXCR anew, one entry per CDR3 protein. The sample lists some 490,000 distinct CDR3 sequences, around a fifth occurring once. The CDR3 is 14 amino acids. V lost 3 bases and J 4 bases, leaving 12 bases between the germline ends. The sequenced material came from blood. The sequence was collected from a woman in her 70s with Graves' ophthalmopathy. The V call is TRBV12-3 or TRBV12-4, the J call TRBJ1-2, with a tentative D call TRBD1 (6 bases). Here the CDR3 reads CASSFVPRGYGYTF. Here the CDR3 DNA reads TGTGCCAGCAGTTTCGTCCCCAGGGGCTATGGCTACACCTTC.